One sample yielded the 9 T cell receptor beta chains listed below, sequenced in a study of identical twins (dated by TCRdb to the mid-2010s). Library generation was performed with 5' RACE. The sequencing machine was an Illumina HiSeq 2000. TCRdb ran its own pipeline on the public reads, namely fastp trimming at Q25 and MiXCR clone calling, and kept in-frame beta chains. CDR3 protein duplicates are merged, each entry listing the most common genes and DNA. Recorded for this sample are around 1.7 million distinct CDR3 sequences; about 32% of them occurred a single time. Together, the top ten hold under 0.35% of the sample. The sequenced material came from cord blood. These receptors were obtained from a newborn girl in good health.

The chain couples TRBV20-1 to TRBJ2-3; D unresolved. Germline CDR1 reads DFQATT; CDR2 reads SNEGSKA (reference sequence). This CDR3 spans 10 amino acids. Trimming removed 2 bases at V and 7 bases at J, with 4 bases between. The CDR3 spells CSARLYTQYF. The DNA for the CDR3 is TGCAGTGCTAGACTTTATACGCAGTATTTT.

This clonotype has more than one count but fewer than ten. The chain employs TRBV4-1 and TRBJ1-2; no clear D gene. The CDR3 runs to 13 residues. CDR1 and CDR2 (germline): MGHRA, YSYEKL. V lost 0 bases and J lost 5, with 7 bases in between. The CDR3 nucleotides are TGCGCCAGCAGCCAAGAATCAGCGTATGGCTACACCTTC. Amino acids: CASSQESAYGYTF.

Only a few counts were recorded for this clonotype. The chain recombines TRBV12-3 or TRBV12-4 with TRBJ2-3; weak D call: TRBD2 (5 bases). The CDR3 is 16 amino acids. V lost 3 bases, J lost 2 bases, and 15 bases lay in between. Here the CDR3 DNA reads TGTGCCAGCAGTTTCTTCAAAGAGGGCCTCACAGATACGCAGTATTTT. This sequence encodes CASSFFKEGLTDTQYF.

The chain couples TRBV10-1 to TRBJ2-4; 7 positions agree with TRBD2. The CDR3 is 14 amino acids. The germline gives CDR1 WNHNN, CDR2 SYGVQD (reference sequence). With 0 bases clipped from V and 7 bases from J, the junction kept 3 bases outside the gene matches. Written as DNA, the CDR3 is TGCGCCAGCAGTGAGTCGCGCGGGGGTAACATTCAGTACTTC. Translation: CASSESRGGNIQYF.

This clonotype was picked up many times. This chain connects TRBV13 to TRBJ2-1; 8 bases are a match to TRBD1. The CDR3 is made up of 15 amino acids. The ends lost 0 bases at V and 7 bases at J; junction bases unmatched: 5. The germline CDR1 and CDR2 sequences are PRHDT and FYEKMQ (reference sequence). The CDR3 DNA is TGTGCCAGCAGCTTAGGGGGACAGGAGAGGAATGAGCAGTTCTTC. Residues: CASSLGGQERNEQFF.

V and J are TRBV20-1 and TRBJ2-4, with D perhaps assigned TRBD1 or TRBD2 (5 bases each). TRBJ2-7 matches the DNA end more closely, so the J call is doubtful. The CDR3 spans 13 residues. From germline, CDR1 is DFQATT and CDR2 SNEGSKA (reference sequence). The CDR3 region is CSADRDVPYEQYF. The CDR3 DNA follows: TGCAGTGCCGACCGGGACGTTCCCTACGAGCAGTACTTC.

This clonotype was counted only a few times. The V and J genes are TRBV9 and TRBJ2-1; 8 bases are shared with TRBD2. The better agreement between TRBJ2-7 and the DNA end casts doubt on the J call. The CDR3 length is 14 residues. Germline V gene data show CDR1 as SGDLS and CDR2 as YYNGEE. CDR3 loop: CASSVASGYNEQYF. In nucleotides, the CDR3 is TGTGCCAGCAGCGTAGCTAGCGGGTACAATGAGCAGTACTTC.

The rearrangement joins TRBV5-1 to TRBJ2-5; TRBD2 aligns across 8 bases. Germline V lookup: CDR1 SGHRS, CDR2 YFSETQ. The V and J ends lost 2 bases and 2 bases, in that order; junction bases with no gene match: 5. The CDR3 is 15 residues long. CDR3 sequence: CASSFLGGGQETQYF. The CDR3 nucleotides are TGCGCCAGCAGCTTTTTGGGCGGGGGGCAAGAGACCCAGTACTTC.

V gene TRBV20-1 combines with J gene TRBJ1-1; tentatively, D is TRBD1 (5 bases). The CDR3 has 13 amino acids. Germline V gives CDR1 DFQATT, CDR2 SNEGSKA (reference sequence). Deletions cut 5 bases from V and 4 bases from J, with 14 bases between. CDR3 coding DNA: TGCAGTGCTCGGGACGCCCGGGGCACTGAAGCTTTCTTT. Its translation is CSARDARGTEAFF.